This TCR beta chain was captured by sequencing in a study of siplizumab effects on memory and regulatory T cells. General study findings and limits: Naive T cells seemed more diverse than memory cells; they also seemed major alloresponse contributors.

For every sample, 90,000 to 100,000 TCR templates were assayed. Sequencing was performed with immunoSEQ multiplex PCR; in TCRdb, only in-frame clones are kept and a portion is missing. The sample lists some 120,000 clones; around 94% were seen once. This clone was detected only once. The antigen remains unidentified. The CDR3 length is 16 residues. Germline V lookup: CDR1 KGHSH, CDR2 LQKENI. Trimming left V 5 bases short and J 0 bases short, with 17 bases between. The rearrangement uses TRBV18 and TRBJ2-7; either TRBD1 or TRBD2 may fit D (5 bases each). Sequenced material: non-Treg CD4+ T cells sorted from blood. The source of this sequence is a human donor in good health. This chain's CDR3 is CASSDPGRLSSYEQYF. The CDR3, as DNA: TGTGCCAGCTCAGATCCGGGACGGCTGAGCTCCTACGAGCAGTACTTC.